This is a list of T cell receptor beta chains from one sample in a study of CD8+ T cells in alopecia areata. Assay used: immunoSEQ multiplex PCR; TCRdb lists only in-frame clones, some missing. Of about 150,000 clones in the sample, about 51% were seen once. Here the sequenced sample was CD8+ T cells sorted from blood, taken at week 0. Receptor source: a human donor with alopecia areata. Both conserved end residues are part of each CDR3. A D gene is named only where the DNA matches it firmly. The size of a clone is reported for some rows only, either as once, few or many, or as a class for expanded clones.

J,V,D,size,DNA,CDR3
TRBJ2-1,TRBV19,TRBD1,few,TGTGCCAGTAGTATGGGATTAGGGACAGGGATTTACAATGAGCAGTTCTTC,CASSMGLGTGIYNEQFF
TRBJ2-5,TRBV7-8,NA,NA,TGTGCCAGCAGCCCCTACCGGGACGCCACGGGGGAGACCCAGTACTTC,CASSPYRDATGETQYF
TRBJ1-6,TRBV9,NA,few,TGTGCCAGCAGCGTAGAGGCCGCAACGGATTCACCCCTCCACTTT,CASSVEAATDSPLHF
TRBJ1-5,TRBV27,NA,few,TGTGCCAGCAGTTCGTTTGGGGCCAATCAGCCCCAGCATTTT,CASSSFGANQPQHF
TRBJ2-7,TRBV30,NA,NA,TGTGCCTGGAGTGTGTCACAGTACTACGAGCAGTACTTC,CAWSVSQYYEQYF
TRBJ2-7,TRBV7-9,NA,NA,TGTGCCAGCAGCTCCACCCGGGACGGTACCTACGAGCAGTACTTC,CASSSTRDGTYEQYF
TRBJ1-5,TRBV27,TRBD1,few,TGTGCCAGCAGTTTATCTCAGGGGGAGATCAATCAGCCCCAGCATTTT,CASSLSQGEINQPQHF
TRBJ1-1,TRBV30,TRBD1,few,TGTGCCTGGGAAACAGGGGAAGATGAAGCTTTCTTT,CAWETGEDEAFF
TRBJ2-1,TRBV7-9,NA,few,TGTGCCAGCAGCTTAGTGGGCGGGGACTCCTACAATGAGCAGTTCTTC,CASSLVGGDSYNEQFF
TRBJ2-5,TRBV11-2,TRBD2,NA,TGTGCCAGCGGCTTACAGGGACTAGCTAAAGAGACCCAGTACTTC,CASGLQGLAKETQYF
TRBJ2-1,TRBV18,TRBD1,NA,TGTGCCAGCTCAATGTCGGACAGGGGCTACAATGAGCAGTTCTTC,CASSMSDRGYNEQFF
TRBJ1-6,TRBV9,NA,NA,TGTGCCAGCAGCGGCGGACGGCCACCCCTCCACTTT,CASSGGRPPLHF
TRBJ2-7,TRBV4-3,NA,NA,TGCGCCAGCAGCCAAGGTAGTGGGGAAACCTACGAGCAGTACTTC,CASSQGSGETYEQYF
TRBJ1-1,TRBV7-6,NA,few,TGTGCCAGCGTCCAGGAGGGCGTGAACACTGAAGCTTTCTTT,CASVQEGVNTEAFF
TRBJ2-1,TRBV14,NA,few,TGTGCCAGCAGCCAAGGAACACACAATGAGCAGTTCTTC,CASSQGTHNEQFF
TRBJ2-7,TRBV7-8,TRBD1,NA,TGTGCCAGCAGCTTAACCAGACAGGGGACTTACGAGCAGTACTTC,CASSLTRQGTYEQYF
TRBJ1-6,TRBV7-9,NA,NA,TGTGCCAGCAGCTCCAGCAGGGAACCAATTTCACCCCTCCACTTT,CASSSSREPISPLHF
TRBJ2-1,TRBV12-5,TRBD1,few,TGTGCTAGTGGTCCGGACAGGGAGTACAATGAGCAGTTCTTC,CASGPDREYNEQFF
TRBJ2-7,TRBV29-1,NA,few,TGCAGCGTTGAGAGTGACACAACCTACGAGCAGTACTTC,CSVESDTTYEQYF
TRBJ2-1,TRBV4-3,NA,NA,TGCGCCAGCAGCCAAGACCCGGGACAAGTCTACAATGAGCAGTTCTTC,CASSQDPGQVYNEQFF
TRBJ1-1,TRBV29-1,NA,few,TGCAGCGTTGTTCGTAGGGACACTGAAGCTTTCTTT,CSVVRRDTEAFF
TRBJ2-7,TRBV27,NA,NA,TGTGCCAGCAGTTACAGGGCGCCCTACGAGCAGTACTTC,CASSYRAPYEQYF
TRBJ2-7,TRBV13,TRBD1,few,TGTGCCAGCAGCTTACCAACAGGGGGTGACGAGCAGTACTTC,CASSLPTGGDEQYF
TRBJ1-6,TRBV29-1,TRBD1,once,TGCAGCGTTGATAAGGCCAGGGGGGATTCACCCCTCCACTTT,CSVDKARGDSPLHF
TRBJ1-2,TRBV29-1,TRBD1,NA,TGCAGCGGTGACAGGGGGGAGATTGGCTACACCTTC,CSGDRGEIGYTF
TRBJ2-1,TRBV5-1,TRBD2,NA,TGCGCCAGCAGCCTGACTAGCGGGGGGGCCTACAATGAGCAGTTCTTC,CASSLTSGGAYNEQFF
TRBJ2-1,TRBV4-3,TRBD1,NA,TGCGCCAGCAGCCAAGATTTGGACAGGGTGGATGAGCAGTTCTTC,CASSQDLDRVDEQFF
TRBJ1-2,TRBV29-1,NA,NA,TGCAGCGTTGATGGAGGGGATGGCTACACCTTC,CSVDGGDGYTF
TRBJ1-1,TRBV13,NA,NA,TGTGCCAGCAGCTTAGGTTGGGCTGAAGCTTTCTTT,CASSLGWAEAFF
TRBJ2-7,TRBV29-1,TRBD2,NA,TGCAGCGTTAGTACGACTAGCGGCTCCTACGAGCAGTACTTC,CSVSTTSGSYEQYF
TRBJ2-1,TRBV13,TRBD2,few,TGTGCCAGCAGCTTAGGGACTAGCGGGGGGCTAAGCTCCTACAATGAGCAGTTCTTC,CASSLGTSGGLSSYNEQFF
TRBJ2-7,TRBV23-1,NA,few,TGCGCCAGCAGTCTAGACAGGTTACCCTACGAGCAGTACTTC,CASSLDRLPYEQYF
TRBJ2-1,TRBV6-5,TRBD1,NA,TGTGCTGTGACGGACAGGGGCGCGGGTAATGAGCAGTTCTTC,CAVTDRGAGNEQFF
TRBJ2-5,TRBV7-6,NA,NA,TGTGCCAGCAGCTCTATGGGGGTTGGAGAGACCCAGTACTTC,CASSSMGVGETQYF
TRBJ2-7,TRBV12-5,TRBD2,NA,TGTGCTAGTGGTTCGGCCCCTAGCGGGGGGGTCTACGAGCAGTACTTC,CASGSAPSGGVYEQYF
TRBJ2-2,TRBV30,NA,NA,TGTGCCTGGAGCTCCGGGGAGCTGTTTTTT,CAWSSGELFF
TRBJ1-2,TRBV30,NA,NA,TGTGCCTGGAGTGATCACGGACTCCTAGACCTAAACTATGGCTACACCTTC,CAWSDHGLLDLNYGYTF
TRBJ1-2,TRBV4-3,TRBD1,few,TGCGCCAGCAGCCAAGAGGTACAGGGGAATTACTATGGCTACACCTTC,CASSQEVQGNYYGYTF
TRBJ2-4,TRBV30,NA,few,TGTGCCTGGATGGGGCGTCAGGCCAAAAACATTCAGTACTTC,CAWMGRQAKNIQYF
TRBJ1-5,TRBV7-9,NA,NA,TGTGCCAGCAGCTTGGGACTCGGGTTGGAGCCCCAGCATTTT,CASSLGLGLEPQHF
TRBJ2-2,TRBV14,NA,NA,TGTGCCAGCAGCCAAGAAGCCGGGGAGCTGTTTTTT,CASSQEAGELFF
TRBJ1-5,TRBV12-5,NA,many,TGTGCTAGTGGTTTGACCGGGGATCAGCCCCAGCATTTT,CASGLTGDQPQHF
TRBJ1-1,TRBV29-1,NA,once,TGCAGCGTTGATTTGGGGCCGACGAACACTGAAGCTTTCTTT,CSVDLGPTNTEAFF
TRBJ1-2,TRBV7-9,NA,NA,TGTGCCAGCAGCTTCTCAAGGGGGGAGGATGGCTACACCTTC,CASSFSRGEDGYTF
TRBJ2-7,TRBV15,NA,NA,TGTGCCACCAGCAGACCGCTCTATGGGGGGCGGGCACCCCCCTACGAGCAGTACTTC,CATSRPLYGGRAPPYEQYF
TRBJ2-2,TRBV9,NA,NA,TGTGCCAGCAGCGTAGAAGATTCCGGGGAGCTGTTTTTT,CASSVEDSGELFF
TRBJ1-2,TRBV7-9,TRBD1,NA,TGTGCCAGCAGCCGCGGGACAGGTGATGGCTACACCTTC,CASSRGTGDGYTF
TRBJ2-6,TRBV2,TRBD2,NA,TGTGTCAACCTTCTAAGCGGGGGAGAGTCTGGGGCCAACGTCCTGACTTTC,CVNLLSGGESGANVLTF
TRBJ2-7,TRBV7-8,NA,NA,TGTGCCAGCAGGTTGGGAGACGAACACACCTACGAGCAGTACTTC,CASRLGDEHTYEQYF
TRBJ2-3,TRBV29-1,NA,NA,TGCAGCGTTGAAGATCCGGACGGCACAGATACGCAGTATTTT,CSVEDPDGTDTQYF
TRBJ1-5,TRBV4-3,NA,few,TGCGCCAGCAGCCAAGATCTTTATGATCAGCCCCAGCATTTT,CASSQDLYDQPQHF
TRBJ2-7,TRBV7-9,NA,NA,TGTGCCAGCAGCCGACAGGTATCCGAGCAGTACTTC,CASSRQVSEQYF
TRBJ1-1,TRBV30,NA,NA,TGTGCCTGGAGAGAGGCGGTGAACACTGAAGCTTTCTTT,CAWREAVNTEAFF
TRBJ2-1,TRBV27,NA,NA,TGTGCCAGCAGTTTATCCAGGGGCGATGAGCAGTTCTTC,CASSLSRGDEQFF
TRBJ2-7,TRBV29-1,NA,NA,TGCAGCGTTGGGGGATCCTACGAGCAGTACTTC,CSVGGSYEQYF
TRBJ2-7,TRBV19,NA,NA,TGTGCCAGTAGTATTCCAGGGCAAAACGAGCAGTACTTC,CASSIPGQNEQYF
TRBJ2-7,TRBV10-3,NA,NA,TGTGCCATCAGTGAGATGGGGGGAGGAGAGCAGTACTTC,CAISEMGGGEQYF
TRBJ2-6,TRBV7-3,TRBD1,NA,TGTGCCAGCAGCTCGGGGACAGGGTTTTACTCTGGGGCCAACGTCCTGACTTTC,CASSSGTGFYSGANVLTF
TRBJ2-7,TRBV4-1,TRBD1,once,TGCGCCAGCAGCCAAGTTCAGGGGGTAACCTACGAGCAGTACTTC,CASSQVQGVTYEQYF